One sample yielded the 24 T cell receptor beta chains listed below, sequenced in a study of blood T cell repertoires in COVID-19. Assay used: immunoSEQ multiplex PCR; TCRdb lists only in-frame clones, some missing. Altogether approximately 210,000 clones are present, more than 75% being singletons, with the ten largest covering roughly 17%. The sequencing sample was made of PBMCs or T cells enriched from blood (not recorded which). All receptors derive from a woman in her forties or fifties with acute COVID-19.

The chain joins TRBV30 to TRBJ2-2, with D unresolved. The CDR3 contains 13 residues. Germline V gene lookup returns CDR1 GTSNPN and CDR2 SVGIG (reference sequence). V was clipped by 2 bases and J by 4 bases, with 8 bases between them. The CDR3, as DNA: TGTGCCTGGAGTATGACTCTCACCGGGGAGCTGTTTTTT. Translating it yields CAWSMTLTGELFF. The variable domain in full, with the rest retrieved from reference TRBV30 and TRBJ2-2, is SQTIHQWPATLVQPVGSPLSLECTVEGTSNPNLYWYRQAAGRGLQLLFYSVGIGQISSEVPQNLSASRPQDRQFILSSKKLLLSDSGFYLCAWSMTLTGELFFGEGSRLTVL.

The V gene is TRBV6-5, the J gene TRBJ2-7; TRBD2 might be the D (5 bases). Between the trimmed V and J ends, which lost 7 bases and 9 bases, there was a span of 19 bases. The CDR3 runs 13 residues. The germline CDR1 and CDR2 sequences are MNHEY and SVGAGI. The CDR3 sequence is CASTRLSGERQYV. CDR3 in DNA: TGTGCCAGCACCCGACTAAGCGGCGAGCGGCAGTACGTC.

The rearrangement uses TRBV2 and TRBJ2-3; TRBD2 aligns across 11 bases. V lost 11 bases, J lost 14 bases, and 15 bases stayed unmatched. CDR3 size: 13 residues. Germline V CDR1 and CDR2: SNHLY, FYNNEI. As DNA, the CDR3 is TGTGCCGGAGCTAGCGGGGGGAAGCCGAGTCTGTATTTT. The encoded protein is CAGASGGKPSLYF.

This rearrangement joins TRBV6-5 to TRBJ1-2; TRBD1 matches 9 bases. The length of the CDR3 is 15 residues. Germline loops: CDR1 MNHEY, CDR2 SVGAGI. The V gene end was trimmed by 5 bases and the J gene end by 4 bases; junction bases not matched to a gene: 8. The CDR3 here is CASSMSGQGSYGYTF. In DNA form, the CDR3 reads TGTGCCAGCAGTATGTCGGGACAGGGAAGCTATGGCTACACCTTC.

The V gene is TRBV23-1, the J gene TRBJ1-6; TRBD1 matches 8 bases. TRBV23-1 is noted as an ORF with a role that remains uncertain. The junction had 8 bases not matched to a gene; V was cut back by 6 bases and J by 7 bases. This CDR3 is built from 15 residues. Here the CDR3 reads CASSPQDRENSPLHF. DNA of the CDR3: TGCGCCAGCAGCCCCCAGGACAGGGAAAATTCACCCCTCCACTTT.

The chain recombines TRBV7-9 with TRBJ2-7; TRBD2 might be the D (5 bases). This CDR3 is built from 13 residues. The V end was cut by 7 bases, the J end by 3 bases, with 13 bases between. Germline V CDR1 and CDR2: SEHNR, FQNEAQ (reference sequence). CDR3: CASTIEGRYEQYV. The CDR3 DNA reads TGTGCCAGCACCATCGAGGGCCGCTACGAGCAGTACGTC.

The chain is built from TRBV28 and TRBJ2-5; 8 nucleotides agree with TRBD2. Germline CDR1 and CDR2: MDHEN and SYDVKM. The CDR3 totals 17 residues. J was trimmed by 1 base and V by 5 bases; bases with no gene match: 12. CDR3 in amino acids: CASSISTGLAGQETQYF. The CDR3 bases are TGTGCCAGCAGTATAAGTACGGGGCTAGCGGGCCAAGAGACCCAGTACTTC.

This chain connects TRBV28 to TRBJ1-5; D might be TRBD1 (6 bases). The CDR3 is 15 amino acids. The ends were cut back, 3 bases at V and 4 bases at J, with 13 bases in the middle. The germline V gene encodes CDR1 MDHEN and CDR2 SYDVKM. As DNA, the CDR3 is TGTGCCAGCAGTTTTCTGGGGGCGATGAATCAGCCCCAGCATTTT. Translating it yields CASSFLGAMNQPQHF.

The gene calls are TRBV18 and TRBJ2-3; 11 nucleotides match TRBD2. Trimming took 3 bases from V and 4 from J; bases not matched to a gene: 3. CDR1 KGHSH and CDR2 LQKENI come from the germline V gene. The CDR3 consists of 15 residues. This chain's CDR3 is CASSPSGGASDTQYF. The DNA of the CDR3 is TGTGCCAGCTCACCTAGCGGGGGGGCGTCAGATACGCAGTATTTT.

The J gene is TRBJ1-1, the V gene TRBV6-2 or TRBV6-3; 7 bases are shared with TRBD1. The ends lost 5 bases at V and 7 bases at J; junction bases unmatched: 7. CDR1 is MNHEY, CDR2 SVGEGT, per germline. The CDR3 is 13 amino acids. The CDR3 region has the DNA TGTGCCAGCAGTAGGACAGGTATTGTTGAAGCTTTCTTT. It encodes CASSRTGIVEAFF.

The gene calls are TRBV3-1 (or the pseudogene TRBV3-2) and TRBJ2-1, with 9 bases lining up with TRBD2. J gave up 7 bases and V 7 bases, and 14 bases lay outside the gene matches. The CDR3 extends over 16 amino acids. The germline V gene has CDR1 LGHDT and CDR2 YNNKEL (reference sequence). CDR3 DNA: TGTGCCAGCAATCCTGGGTTGGCGGGGGGGGAAAATGAGCAGTTCTTC. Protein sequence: CASNPGLAGGENEQFF.

CDR3 amino acids: CASSQPTGSQKVYEQYV. In DNA form, the CDR3 reads TGTGCCAGTAGTCAACCTACAGGGTCTCAAAAAGTCTACGAGCAGTACGTC. The gene calls are TRBV19 and TRBJ2-7, with D maybe TRBD1 (6 bases). The CDR3 length is 17 residues. Germline CDR1 is LNHDA and CDR2 is SQIVND (reference sequence). V gave up 5 bases and J gave up 3 bases, with 23 bases separating them.

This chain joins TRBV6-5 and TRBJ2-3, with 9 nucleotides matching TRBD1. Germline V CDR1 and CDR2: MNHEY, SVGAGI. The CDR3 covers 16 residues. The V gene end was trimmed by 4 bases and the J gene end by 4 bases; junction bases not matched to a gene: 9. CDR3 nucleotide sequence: TGTGCCAGCAGTTCCCCCGACAGGGGGTTGGCAGATACGCAGTATTTT. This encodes CASSSPDRGLADTQYF.

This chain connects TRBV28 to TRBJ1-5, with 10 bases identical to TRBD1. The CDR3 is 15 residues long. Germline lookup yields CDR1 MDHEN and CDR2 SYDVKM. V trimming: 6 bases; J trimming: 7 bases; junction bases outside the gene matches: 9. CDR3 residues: CASRNPGTGDQPQHF. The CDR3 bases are TGTGCCAGCAGAAACCCCGGGACAGGGGACCAGCCCCAGCATTTT.

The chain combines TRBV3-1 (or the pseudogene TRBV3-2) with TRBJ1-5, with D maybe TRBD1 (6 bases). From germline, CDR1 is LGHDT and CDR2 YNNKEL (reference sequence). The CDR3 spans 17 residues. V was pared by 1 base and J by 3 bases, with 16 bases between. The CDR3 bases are TGTGCCAGCAGCCAAGCACCTCCTACAGGGCTCAATCAGCCCCAGCATTTT. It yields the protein CASSQAPPTGLNQPQHF.

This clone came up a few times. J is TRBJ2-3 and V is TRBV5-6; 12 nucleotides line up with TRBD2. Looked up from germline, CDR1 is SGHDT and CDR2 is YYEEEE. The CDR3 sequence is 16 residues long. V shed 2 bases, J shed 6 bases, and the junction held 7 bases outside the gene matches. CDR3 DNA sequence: TGTGCCAGCAGCTTAAACCTAGCGGGGGGGATCGATACGCAGTATTTT. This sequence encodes CASSLNLAGGIDTQYF.

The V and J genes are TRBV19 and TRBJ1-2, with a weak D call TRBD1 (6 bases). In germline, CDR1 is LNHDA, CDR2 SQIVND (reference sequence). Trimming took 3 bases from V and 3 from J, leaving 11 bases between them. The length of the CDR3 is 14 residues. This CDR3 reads CASSMSGGDYGYTF. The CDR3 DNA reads TGTGCCAGTAGTATGTCGGGGGGCGACTATGGCTACACCTTC.

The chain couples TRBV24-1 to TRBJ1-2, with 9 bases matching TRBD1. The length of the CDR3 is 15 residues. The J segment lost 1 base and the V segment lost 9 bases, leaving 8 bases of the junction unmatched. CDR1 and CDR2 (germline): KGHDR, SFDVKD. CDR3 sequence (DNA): TGTGCCACCGCGACAGGGGGTTCCTTTAACTATGGCTACACCTTC. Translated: CATATGGSFNYGYTF.

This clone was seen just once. CDR3 DNA: TGTGCCAGCAGCCCCGGACTAGCGGGGCACACAGATACGCAGTATTTT. Its translation is CASSPGLAGHTDTQYF. The genes are TRBV5-4 and TRBJ2-3; 12 positions match TRBD2. This CDR3 comprises 16 residues. Germline trimming cut 4 bases from V and 2 bases from J; bases unmatched to any gene: 5. Germline V gene sequence: CDR1 SGHNT, CDR2 YYREEE (reference sequence).

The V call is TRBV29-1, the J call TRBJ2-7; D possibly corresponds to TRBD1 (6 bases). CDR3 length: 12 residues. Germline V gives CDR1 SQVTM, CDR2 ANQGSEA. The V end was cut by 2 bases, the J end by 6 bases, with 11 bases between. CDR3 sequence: CSVETGFGEQYV. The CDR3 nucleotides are TGCAGCGTTGAAACAGGGTTTGGCGAGCAGTACGTC.

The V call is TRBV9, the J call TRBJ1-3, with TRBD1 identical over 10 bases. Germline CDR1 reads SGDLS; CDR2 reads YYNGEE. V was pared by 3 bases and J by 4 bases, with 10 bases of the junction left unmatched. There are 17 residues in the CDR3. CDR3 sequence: CASSDSARTGGGNTIYF. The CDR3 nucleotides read TGTGCCAGCAGCGACAGCGCAAGGACAGGGGGAGGAAACACCATATATTTT.

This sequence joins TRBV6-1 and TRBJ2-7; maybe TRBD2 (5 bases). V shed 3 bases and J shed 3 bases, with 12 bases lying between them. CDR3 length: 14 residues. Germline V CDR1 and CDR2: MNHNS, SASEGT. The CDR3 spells CASSDSDGFYEQYV. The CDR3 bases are TGTGCCAGCAGTGATAGCGACGGCTTCTACGAGCAGTACGTC.

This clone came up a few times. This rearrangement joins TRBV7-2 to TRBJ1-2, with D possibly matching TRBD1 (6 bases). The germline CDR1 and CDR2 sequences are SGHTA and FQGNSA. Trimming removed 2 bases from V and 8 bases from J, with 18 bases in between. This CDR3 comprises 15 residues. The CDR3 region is CASSLSRGQITGYTF. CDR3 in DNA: TGTGCCAGCAGCTTAAGCAGGGGCCAAATCACGGGCTACACCTTC.

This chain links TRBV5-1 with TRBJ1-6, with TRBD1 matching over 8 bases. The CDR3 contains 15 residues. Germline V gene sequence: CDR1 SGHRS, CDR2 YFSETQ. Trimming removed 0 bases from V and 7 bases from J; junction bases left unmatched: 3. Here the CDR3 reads CASSLDGQGNSPLHF. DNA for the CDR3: TGCGCCAGCAGCTTGGACGGACAGGGAAATTCACCCCTCCACTTT.